The 27 T cell receptor beta chains listed next were all sequenced from one sample in a study of blood T cells in healthy people across ages. A second about 7 to 11 cycle PCR used barcoded and J-beta primers. TCRdb redid the calling of the 5' RACE reads with MiXCR, one entry per CDR3 protein. Seen here are over 450,000 distinct CDR3 sequences, 20% to 30% observed once, and the top ten hold approximately 8.7%. This same sample was also taken into another study, of T cells of mothers and their children.

Source material: blood. The receptors derive from a boy younger than 18 in good health.

This clonotype was counted between two and nine times. The junction differs from germline at one of its ends, possibly a read error. The rearrangement joins TRBV5-1 to TRBJ1-2; possibly TRBD1 for D (5 bases). Germline values: CDR1 SGHRS, CDR2 YFSETQ. The CDR3 runs to 14 residues. The CDR3 spells CANSWGEIRLGYTF. In DNA form, the CDR3 reads TGCGCCAACAGCTGGGGGGAGATTAGGCTTGGCTACACCTTC.

The V and J genes are TRBV14 and TRBJ2-7; 11 nucleotides agree with TRBD1. The CDR3 runs to 16 residues. Germline loops: CDR1 SGHDN, CDR2 FVKESK. V shed 1 base and J 3 bases; nucleotides not matched to a gene: 5. The CDR3 DNA sequence: TGTGCCAGCAGCCAAGGGACGGGACAGGGGGTCTACGAGCAGTACTTC. It translates to CASSQGTGQGVYEQYF.

CDR3 DNA sequence: TGTGCCAGCAGCGCTGGTAGCGACTACGAGCAGTACTTC. As protein: CASSAGSDYEQYF. V is TRBV5-5 and J is TRBJ2-7; D might be TRBD2 (5 bases). This CDR3 has 13 residues. Per the germline V gene, CDR1 is SGHKS and CDR2 is YYEKEE (reference sequence). V lost 4 bases to trimming and J lost 3 bases, with 11 bases between them.

The genes are TRBV7-9 and TRBJ2-3; the D call may be TRBD1 or TRBD2 (5 bases each). The CDR3 has 19 amino acids. The ends were cut back, 2 bases at V and 4 bases at J, with 25 bases in the middle. Germline lookup yields CDR1 SEHNR and CDR2 FQNEAQ (reference sequence). Written as DNA, the CDR3 is TGTGCCAGCAGCTTAAGCGCCATTAGGGACGGCGGCGGGCCAGATACGCAGTATTTT. Its protein is CASSLSAIRDGGGPDTQYF.

This chain uses TRBV5-6 with TRBJ2-3; 9 nucleotides align to TRBD1. Germline V lookup: CDR1 SGHDT, CDR2 YYEEEE. This CDR3 region has 14 residues. V shed 3 bases and J 4 bases; nucleotides not matched to a gene: 3. The CDR3 loop reads CASSWDRVSDTQYF. DNA for the CDR3: TGTGCCAGCAGCTGGGACAGGGTATCAGATACGCAGTATTTT.

This clonotype was seen a few times. The chain links TRBV20-1 to TRBJ2-7, with 7 bases identical to TRBD2. Trimming removed 3 bases from V and 1 base from J; junction bases left unmatched: 9. The germline V gene has CDR1 DFQATT and CDR2 SNEGSKA (reference sequence). CDR3 size: 15 residues. CDR3 bases: TGCAGTGCTAGCTCCGAGCGGGGTGTATCCTACGAGCAGTACTTC. Protein sequence: CSASSERGVSYEQYF.

The CDR3 sequence is CASSLGGGMGEQYF. The CDR3 DNA reads TGTGCCAGCAGTTTAGGGGGGGGGATGGGCGAGCAGTACTTC. This sequence joins TRBV27 and TRBJ2-7; 7 bases align to TRBD2. Germline V gives CDR1 MNHEY, CDR2 SMNVEV (reference sequence). CDR3 length: 14 residues. Trimming took 2 bases from V and 6 from J; bases not matched to a gene: 7.

This chain connects TRBV6-2 or TRBV6-3 to TRBJ2-7, with D tentatively TRBD2 (6 bases). V was trimmed by 8 bases and J by 0 bases, leaving 20 bases between them. Germline loops: CDR1 MNHEY, CDR2 SVGEGT. The CDR3 has 16 amino acids. CDR3 DNA: TGTGCCAGCGGGGTAGGCGGGATTAAGTTCTCCTACGAGCAGTACTTC. Translated: CASGVGGIKFSYEQYF.

The rearrangement uses TRBV15 and TRBJ2-3; TRBD1 matches at 8 bases. Germline V CDR1 and CDR2: LNHNV, YYDKDF (reference sequence). V lost 8 bases and J lost 2; bases outside the gene matches: 6. The CDR3 is 14 amino acids. CDR3: CATRSGGNTDTQYF. CDR3 DNA: TGTGCCACCCGATCAGGGGGCAACACAGATACGCAGTATTTT.

The rearrangement uses TRBV27 and TRBJ2-1; TRBD1 is a possible D gene (6 bases). The J call may be wrong; the DNA end is better matched by TRBJ2-5. The germline V gene has CDR1 MNHEY and CDR2 SMNVEV (reference sequence). The CDR3 covers 16 residues. CDR3 nucleotide sequence: TGTGCCAGCAGTGGGGGAGACAGGATCTTTTTGGGGGCCCAGTACTTC. Translating it yields CASSGGDRIFLGAQYF.

This clonotype appeared once. This rearrangement joins TRBV20-1 to TRBJ2-7; D call uncertain. This CDR3 contains 11 residues. Looked up from germline, CDR1 is DFQATT and CDR2 is SNEGSKA (reference sequence). V shed 0 bases and J shed 6 bases, with 6 bases lying between them. The CDR3 DNA reads TGCAGTGCTAGAGAAGTTCCCGAGCAGTACTTC. This encodes CSAREVPEQYF.

This chain links TRBV5-1 with TRBJ2-5; 10 positions match TRBD1. Trimming at V came to 4 bases and at J to 11 bases, leaving 8 bases not matched to a gene. The CDR3 runs to 13 residues. Germline V gives CDR1 SGHRS, CDR2 YFSETQ. For the CDR3, the DNA is TGCGCCAGCAGCAAGGACAGGGGGTGGGAGCAGTACTTC. It translates to CASSKDRGWEQYF. The entire variable domain, with the rest obtained from reference TRBV5-1 and TRBJ2-5, is as follows: KAGVTQTPRYLIKTRGQQVTLSCSPISGHRSVSWYQQTPGQGLQFLFEYFSETQRNKGNFPGRFSGRQFSNSRSEMNVSTLELGDSALYLCASSKDRGWEQYFGPGTRLLVL.

A note on this clonotype: A single base separates this from a much larger clone, so it may be a read error. The chain combines TRBV14 with TRBJ2-3; D not certain. This CDR3 is built from 13 residues. V lost 8 bases to trimming and J lost 2 bases, with 11 bases between them. The germline V gene has CDR1 SGHDN and CDR2 FVKESK. The CDR3 sequence: CASRPKNTDTQYF. The CDR3 DNA reads as TGTGCCAGCCGCCCGAAGAACACAGATACGCAGTATTTT.

This clonotype has at least ten counts. This rearrangement joins TRBV27 to TRBJ2-1; the D is unclear. V was clipped by 6 bases and J by 2 bases, with 17 bases between them. CDR1 and CDR2 (germline): MNHEY, SMNVEV (reference sequence). The CDR3 has 16 residues. CDR3 coding DNA: TGTGCCAGCAGCCCTTACACGGCAGCTCCCTACAATGAGCAGTTCTTC. Protein sequence: CASSPYTAAPYNEQFF.

This clonotype has just a few counts. The V gene is TRBV5-1, the J gene TRBJ2-3; TRBD2 agrees at 8 bases. CDR3 length: 16 residues. V was clipped by 1 base and J by 6 bases; unmatched bases: 10. The germline CDR1 and CDR2 sequences are SGHRS and YFSETQ. The DNA of the CDR3 is TGCGCCAGCAGCTTGCCTCCAGCGGGAGTTGCGGATACGCAGTATTTT. This codes for CASSLPPAGVADTQYF.

This clonotype was observed a handful of times. This chain links TRBV12-3 or TRBV12-4 with TRBJ2-1; TRBD1 or TRBD2 may be the D gene (5 bases each). This CDR3 is built from 14 residues. The germline V and J ends were trimmed by 7 bases and 6 bases, with 16 bases remaining between them. The CDR3 coding sequence is TGTGCCAGCACCTCCCTTGGGGGTACCAATGAGCAGTTCTTC. Translating it yields CASTSLGGTNEQFF.

This clonotype has only a few counts. The chain recombines TRBV5-1 with TRBJ2-5; 12 nucleotides align to TRBD2. Germline lookup yields CDR1 SGHRS and CDR2 YFSETQ. This CDR3 is built from 17 residues. With V trimmed by 5 bases and J by 4 bases, 12 bases remained unmatched. This CDR3 is CASSLYMTSGSLETQYF. The CDR3 DNA sequence: TGCGCCAGCAGTTTATATATGACTAGCGGGAGCTTAGAGACCCAGTACTTC.

This CDR3 reads CASSPPGNTF. CDR3 in DNA: TGTGCCAGCAGCCCGCCCGGGAACACCTTC. The chain joins TRBV7-9 to TRBJ1-2; no reliable D call. The CDR3 is 10 residues long. Per germline, CDR1 SEHNR and CDR2 FQNEAQ (reference sequence). V lost 5 bases, J lost 12 bases, and 10 bases lay in between.

As for this clonotype: One junction end does not reproduce the germline sequence, and a read error may be involved. The V gene is TRBV15, the J gene TRBJ2-5; 7 bases agree with TRBD2. The CDR3 has 15 residues. In germline, CDR1 is LNHNV, CDR2 YYDKDF (reference sequence). This CDR3 reads CATSRDMGGGETLYF. The CDR3 region has the DNA TGTGCCACCAGCAGAGATATGGGGGGGGGAGAGACCCTGTACTTC.

The rearrangement joins TRBV25-1 to TRBJ2-7, with 8 positions matching TRBD1. In germline, CDR1 is MGHDK, CDR2 SYGVNS. The trim removed 11 bases at V and 0 bases at J, leaving 3 bases unmatched. This CDR3 spans 12 amino acids. The CDR3 DNA sequence: TGTGCCGTCGGACAGGGCTCCTACGAGCAGTACTTC. It yields the protein CAVGQGSYEQYF.

This clonotype showed up just a few times. V and J are TRBV6-6 and TRBJ2-7, with 9 bases aligning to TRBD1. The V gene end was trimmed by 6 bases and the J gene end by 3 bases; junction bases not matched to a gene: 3. This CDR3 comprises 13 residues. Germline V gene lookup returns CDR1 MNHNY and CDR2 SVGAGI (reference sequence). The CDR3 coding sequence is TGTGCCAGCAGCCGGGACAGGGTCTACGAGCAGTACTTC. This gives the protein CASSRDRVYEQYF.

The sample holds a few counts of this clonotype. The V and J genes are TRBV19 and TRBJ2-1; the D gene is possibly TRBD2 (6 bases). Trimming stripped 3 bases from V and 8 bases from J, with 11 bases between. The CDR3 is made up of 13 amino acids. From germline, CDR1 is LNHDA and CDR2 SQIVND (reference sequence). CDR3 in amino acids: CASSMVRRDEQFF. The CDR3 region has the DNA TGTGCCAGTAGTATGGTCAGGAGGGATGAGCAGTTCTTC.

In DNA form, the CDR3 reads TGTGCCAGCAGCGTAGTTTGGCACTCTGGGGCCAACGTCCTGACTTTC. Amino acid sequence: CASSVVWHSGANVLTF. V is TRBV9 and J is TRBJ2-6; D is uncertain. Per germline, CDR1 SGDLS and CDR2 YYNGEE. V was clipped by 0 bases and J by 0 bases, with 7 bases between them. This CDR3 is 16 amino acids long.

This chain joins TRBV5-6 and TRBJ2-7; unclear D gene. V lost 4 bases and J lost 0, with 14 bases in between. This CDR3 contains 15 residues. Germline V CDR1 and CDR2: SGHDT, YYEEEE. DNA of the CDR3: TGTGCCAGCAGCCCCAGCCTCAGTATCTCCTACGAGCAGTACTTC. Its translation: CASSPSLSISYEQYF.

The sample holds a few counts of this clonotype. J is TRBJ2-2 and V is TRBV27, with a weak D call TRBD1 (5 bases). Germline-derived CDR1 and CDR2 are MNHEY and SMNVEV (reference sequence). The CDR3 is 14 residues long. The V and J ends lost 4 bases and 4 bases respectively, with 10 bases between them. CDR3 residues: CASSYQGITGELFF. CDR3 nucleotides: TGTGCCAGCAGTTATCAGGGCATCACCGGGGAGCTGTTTTTT.

V usage is TRBV3-1 and J usage is TRBJ1-1; D is undetermined. CDR1 and CDR2 from the germline V gene are LGHDT and YNNKEL (reference sequence). This CDR3 has 16 residues. V shed 4 bases and J shed 0 bases, with 15 bases lying between them. CDR3 in amino acids: CASSPGPGYMNTEAFF. Here the CDR3 DNA reads TGTGCCAGCAGCCCTGGACCCGGTTACATGAACACTGAAGCTTTCTTT.

In DNA, the CDR3 is TGTGCCAGCAGCCACCAGACTAGCGGGGGGAGCACAGATACGCAGTATTTT. It is translated as CASSHQTSGGSTDTQYF. The chain has TRBV9 and TRBJ2-3, with 13 bases that match TRBD2. V shed 4 bases and J 0 bases; nucleotides not matched to a gene: 5. Per germline, CDR1 SGDLS and CDR2 YYNGEE. The CDR3 loop spans 17 amino acids.